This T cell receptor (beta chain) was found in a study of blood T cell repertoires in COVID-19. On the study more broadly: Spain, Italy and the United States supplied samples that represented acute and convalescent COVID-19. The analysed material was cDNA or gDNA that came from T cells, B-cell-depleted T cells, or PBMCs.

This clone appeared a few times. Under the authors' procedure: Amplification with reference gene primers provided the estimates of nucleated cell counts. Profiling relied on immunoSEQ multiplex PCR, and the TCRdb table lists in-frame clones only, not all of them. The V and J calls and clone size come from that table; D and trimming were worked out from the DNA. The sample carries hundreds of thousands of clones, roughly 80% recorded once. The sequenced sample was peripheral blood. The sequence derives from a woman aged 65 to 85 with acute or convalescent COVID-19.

CDR3 residues: CASGGQGGNEQFF. CDR3 nucleotide sequence: TGTGCCAGCGGTGGACAGGGGGGCAATGAGCAGTTCTTC. The chain has TRBV6-4 and TRBJ2-1; 10 nucleotides line up with TRBD1. Unmatched junction bases numbered 4, after V lost 8 bases and J lost 6 bases. The CDR3 totals 13 residues. Per germline, CDR1 MRHNA and CDR2 SNTAGT.